Listed below are T cell receptor beta chains from one sample, sequenced in a study of T cell responses to AZD1222 COVID-19 vaccine. Libraries were prepared by immunoSEQ multiplex PCR; TCRdb keeps only in-frame clonotypes and omits some of them. The sample consists of over 110,000 clones, 90% to 95% of them appearing once. The sample was peripheral blood, taken on day 0 of AZD1222 vaccination. These receptors all stem from an adult in good health. Each CDR3 is given with its conserved first and last residue. A D gene is named only where the DNA matches it firmly. Some rows have no size entry. The others give once, few or many, or a class for an expanded clone.

TRBV5-1,TRBJ1-3,NA,NA,CASSLEGNTIYF,TGCGCCAGCAGCTTGGAGGGAAACACCATATATTTT
TRBV30,TRBJ1-2,NA,NA,CALKGKRHYGYTF,TGTGCCTTAAAGGGCAAGCGCCACTATGGCTACACCTTC
TRBV6-1,TRBJ2-1,once,NA,CASSESGSFNYNEQFF,TGTGCCAGCAGTGAAAGTGGGAGTTTCAACTACAATGAGCAGTTCTTC
TRBV29-1,TRBJ1-2,NA,TRBD1,CSVWDRASFHYGYTF,TGCAGCGTCTGGGACAGGGCATCCTTTCACTATGGCTACACCTTC
TRBV18,TRBJ1-2,NA,NA,CASSPSYPGRTNYGYTF,TGTGCCAGCTCACCAAGCTATCCTGGCAGGACTAACTATGGCTACACCTTC
TRBV30,TRBJ2-4,NA,NA,CAWNPLGKNIQYF,TGTGCCTGGAATCCTCTCGGCAAAAACATTCAGTACTTC
TRBV4-3,TRBJ1-2,NA,NA,CASSQDGSDSLDGYTF,TGCGCCAGCAGCCAAGATGGGAGTGACTCCCTCGATGGCTACACCTTC
TRBV6-5,TRBJ2-7,NA,NA,CASRGRGYEQYF,TGTGCCAGCAGGGGCAGAGGCTACGAGCAGTACTTC
TRBV4-1,TRBJ2-2,NA,TRBD2,CASSHVAGVDTGELFF,TGCGCCAGCAGCCATGTAGCGGGGGTTGACACCGGGGAGCTGTTTTTT
TRBV18,TRBJ1-2,NA,TRBD1,CASSPRQGAIYGYTF,TGTGCCAGCTCACCGAGACAGGGGGCGATCTATGGCTACACCTTC
TRBV29-1,TRBJ1-5,NA,NA,CSVELANSNQPQHF,TGCAGCGTTGAACTAGCTAATAGCAATCAGCCCCAGCATTTT
TRBV10-3,TRBJ1-1,NA,NA,CAISESRGGGAEAFF,TGTGCCATCAGTGAAAGTCGCGGAGGTGGGGCTGAAGCTTTCTTT
TRBV4-3,TRBJ1-5,NA,TRBD1,CASSQGRQGGRPQHF,TGCGCCAGCAGCCAAGGGAGACAGGGAGGACGGCCCCAGCATTTT
TRBV4-3,TRBJ1-3,once,NA,CASSQAGGGAGNTIYF,TGCGCCAGCAGCCAAGCCGGTGGGGGGGCCGGAAACACCATATATTTT
TRBV5-8,TRBJ1-6,NA,NA,CASSERQGRPNSPLHF,TGTGCCAGCAGCGAGCGGCAGGGCAGACCCAATTCACCCCTCCACTTT
TRBV6-2/TRBV6-3,TRBJ1-1,NA,NA,CASSNNRAEAEAFF,TGTGCCAGCAGTAATAACAGGGCCGAGGCTGAAGCTTTCTTT
TRBV9,TRBJ2-6,NA,TRBD1,CASSVGQRRSGANVLTF,TGTGCCAGCAGCGTGGGACAGAGGAGGTCTGGGGCCAACGTCCTGACTTTC
TRBV5-6,TRBJ2-7,NA,NA,CASSHKGARQYF,TGTGCCAGCAGCCATAAAGGGGCGCGGCAGTACTTC
TRBV20-1,TRBJ2-5,NA,NA,CSARIGETQYF,TGCAGTGCTAGGATCGGGGAGACCCAGTACTTC
TRBV30,TRBJ1-4,NA,TRBD1,CAWRTRGQGNEKLFF,TGTGCCTGGCGGACCAGGGGGCAGGGTAATGAAAAACTGTTTTTT
TRBV21-1,TRBJ2-7,NA,NA,CASSNGKGAYEQYF,TGTGCCAGCAGCAATGGGAAGGGGGCGTACGAGCAGTACTTC
TRBV29-1,TRBJ1-3,once,NA,CSVVAVRGNTIYF,TGCAGCGTTGTGGCTGTACGTGGAAACACCATATATTTT
TRBV18,TRBJ2-7,NA,NA,CASSPSRGGTVSYEQYF,TGTGCCAGCTCACCATCCCGGGGGGGGACAGTCTCCTACGAGCAGTACTTC
TRBV11-2,TRBJ1-3,NA,NA,CASSLDKGKAGNTIYF,TGTGCCAGCAGCTTAGATAAGGGTAAGGCTGGAAACACCATATATTTT